A selection of T cell receptor beta chains follows, all from one sample in a study of response to subunit inactivated influenza vaccine. In TCRdb, the RT-PCR reads were re-called with MiXCR into one record per CDR3 protein. The table includes roughly 540,000 distinct CDR3 sequences, approximately 20% detected once. A further study also used this sample, focusing on T cells expressing NK-cell markers.

Specimen: CD4+ T cells sorted from PBMCs, collected 11 to 12 days after vaccination. These receptors were taken from a man aged 45-65 years who received an inactivated influenza vaccine. The CDR3 runs from the conserved cysteine through the conserved F or W. The D gene is left open where the match is weak. Size tells how often a clone was seen (once, few, many) or the class of an expanded clone, and some rows leave it out.

V	D	length	size	J	DNA	CDR3
TRBV2	-	16	-	TRBJ1-4	TGTGCCAGCTACGGCCGGACGGAGGGTTATCCGGAAAAACTGTTTTTT	CASYGRTEGYPEKLFF
TRBV15	-	14	-	TRBJ2-7	TGTGCCACCAGCACGAGAACGGTGCCCTACGAGCAGTACTTC	CATSTRTVPYEQYF
TRBV6-5	-	15	-	TRBJ2-1	TGTGCCAGCAGTTACGCTAGCTTTCGGGGTAATGAGCAGTTCTTC	CASSYASFRGNEQFF
TRBV7-2	-	16	many	TRBJ2-2	TGTGCCAGCAGAGGCAAGGGAAGGGTGAACACCGGGGAGCTGTTTTTT	CASRGKGRVNTGELFF
TRBV6-2/TRBV6-3	-	14	many	TRBJ1-2	TGTGCCAGCACTCGGACAGCCCTAGGCTATGGCTACACCTTC	CASTRTALGYGYTF
TRBV9	-	14	-	TRBJ1-2	TGTGCCAGCAGCCGAACGGCAGGGTTAGGCGGCTACACCTTC	CASSRTAGLGGYTF
TRBV2	-	13	few	TRBJ2-7	TGTGCCAGCAGGAAGGACAGTAATATCGAGCAGTACTTC	CASRKDSNIEQYF
TRBV6-5	-	18	-	TRBJ2-3	TGTGCCAGCAGTTACTCTTTAGCTGGGGCAACTAGCACAGATACGCAGTATTTT	CASSYSLAGATSTDTQYF
TRBV2	-	13	few	TRBJ2-7	TGTGCCAGCAGTGCGGGTTCGGTCTACGAGCAGTACTTC	CASSAGSVYEQYF
TRBV20-1	-	12	few	TRBJ2-1	TGCAGTGCTAGAGCCTTGTACAATGAGCAGTTCTTC	CSARALYNEQFF
TRBV2	-	14	-	TRBJ2-7	TGTGCCAGCAGGAACTTAGACTTCCTCTACGAGCAGTACTTC	CASRNLDFLYEQYF
TRBV7-8	TRBD1	14	-	TRBJ2-5	TGTGCCAGCAGCCCGACAGGGCTCCAAGAGACCCAGTACTTC	CASSPTGLQETQYF
TRBV6-2/TRBV6-3	-	13	-	TRBJ2-7	TGTGCCAGCAATCGGGACACCTTCTACGAGAAGTACTTC	CASNRDTFYEKYF
TRBV27	TRBD1	15	-	TRBJ1-6	TGTGCCAGCAGTCTCTACACAGGGGGCGGCTCACCCCTCCACTTT	CASSLYTGGGSPLHF
TRBV6-1	TRBD1	15	-	TRBJ2-3	TGTGCCAGCACTGGGGACAGTTTAAACACAGATACGCAGTATTTT	CASTGDSLNTDTQYF
TRBV14	-	12	-	TRBJ2-1	TGTGCCAGCAGTCCCGGTGACAGGGAGCAGTTCTTC	CASSPGDREQFF